A selection of T cell receptor beta chains follows, all from one sample in a study of shared clonotypes between healthy human individuals. Sequenced by immunoSEQ multiplex PCR; TCRdb stores in-frame clones only, minus some. The sample lists some 2,500,000 clones; 93% were seen once. Specimen: naive CD4+ T cells from PBMCs. The receptors stem from a man aged 18 to 29 in good health. Some clones in this sample may be carry-over from other donors' samples. Each CDR3 is given with its conserved first and last residue. D genes are given only for firm matches. The size entry is marked missing in some rows and otherwise reads once, few, many or a size class.

CDR3 length	clone size	D gene	V gene	J gene	CDR3 protein	CDR3 DNA
15	-	-	TRBV5-1	TRBJ1-1	CASSLERATNTEAFF	TGCGCCAGCAGCTTGGAGAGGGCAACGAACACTGAAGCTTTCTTT
16	-	TRBD2	TRBV18	TRBJ2-1	CASSPGAGVPYNEQFF	TGTGCCAGCTCACCCGGTGCGGGAGTCCCCTACAATGAGCAGTTCTTC
15	-	TRBD2	TRBV2	TRBJ2-1	CASSDSGRASNEQFF	TGTGCCAGCAGTGATAGCGGGAGGGCCTCTAATGAGCAGTTCTTC
15	-	-	TRBV27	TRBJ2-7	CASSLSGTLNNEQYF	TGTGCCAGCAGTTTATCTGGGACGCTTAATAACGAGCAGTACTTC
14	-	-	TRBV18	TRBJ1-1	CASSPKGGETEAFF	TGTGCCAGCTCTCCGAAGGGGGGGGAGACTGAAGCTTTCTTT
15	-	-	TRBV28	TRBJ2-7	CASSFPSFGPPEQYF	TGTGCCAGCAGTTTCCCCAGTTTTGGCCCGCCCGAGCAGTACTTC
12	-	-	TRBV28	TRBJ1-2	CASSLSAYGYTF	TGTGCCAGCAGTTTAAGTGCCTATGGCTACACCTTC
15	-	-	TRBV7-2	TRBJ2-3	CASSGGSGGVDTQYF	TGTGCCAGCAGCGGCGGGTCGGGGGGCGTAGATACGCAGTATTTT
13	-	-	TRBV19	TRBJ1-5	CASSSRTNQPQHF	TGTGCCAGTAGTAGCCGGACAAATCAGCCCCAGCATTTT
14	-	-	TRBV18	TRBJ2-1	CASSPTGWDNEQFF	TGTGCCAGCTCACCTACAGGGTGGGACAATGAGCAGTTCTTC
14	-	-	TRBV7-9	TRBJ1-3	CASSLDSAGNTIYF	TGTGCCAGCAGCCTCGACAGCGCCGGAAACACCATATATTTT
15	-	TRBD1	TRBV14	TRBJ1-2	CASSRTGGAGYGYTF	TGTGCCAGCAGCCGAACAGGGGGCGCCGGCTATGGCTACACCTTC
15	-	-	TRBV19	TRBJ1-1	CASSTRGAANTEAFF	TGTGCCAGTAGTACCCGGGGGGCGGCGAACACTGAAGCTTTCTTT
12	-	-	TRBV4-2	TRBJ1-1	CASTTPGAKSEF	TGTGCCAGCACCACCCCCGGGGCAAAGAGTGAATTT
16	-	-	TRBV7-2	TRBJ2-3	CASSLVPGAATDTQYF	TGTGCCAGCAGCTTAGTCCCCGGAGCGGCCACAGATACGCAGTATTTT
12	few	-	TRBV7-9	TRBJ1-1	CASSSNRLGAFF	TGTGCCAGCAGCTCCAATCGGCTGGGCGCTTTCTTT
12	-	-	TRBV5-1	TRBJ2-5	CASSRQQETQYF	TGCGCCAGCAGCCGACAGCAAGAGACCCAGTACTTC
12	-	-	TRBV28	TRBJ2-2	CASSPYTGELFF	TGTGCCAGCAGTCCTTACACCGGGGAGCTGTTTTTT
15	once	-	TRBV2	TRBJ2-4	CASSEFGEAKNIQYF	TGTGCCAGCAGTGAATTTGGGGAAGCCAAAAACATTCAGTACTTC
13	-	TRBD1	TRBV7-9	TRBJ1-2	CASSPGQGYGYTF	TGTGCCAGCAGCCCGGGACAGGGTTATGGCTACACCTTC
15	-	-	TRBV9	TRBJ1-1	CASSVSGRSNTEAFF	TGTGCCAGCAGCGTAAGCGGACGTTCGAACACTGAAGCTTTCTTT
14	-	-	TRBV29-1	TRBJ1-3	CSVVEVMAGNTIYF	TGCAGCGTTGTGGAGGTAATGGCTGGAAACACCATATATTTT
13	-	-	TRBV30	TRBJ1-2	CAWSPYTGLGYTF	TGTGCCTGGAGTCCTTACACAGGGCTGGGCTACACCTTC
18	-	-	TRBV5-1	TRBJ1-4	CASSLEPPSGGGDEKLFF	TGCGCCAGCAGCTTGGAGCCCCCATCGGGTGGGGGGGATGAAAAACTGTTTTTT
12	-	-	TRBV10-3	TRBJ1-2	CAISGTAYGYTF	TGTGCCATCAGCGGGACTGCCTATGGCTACACCTTC
14	-	TRBD2	TRBV6-6	TRBJ2-1	CASTGSGKGNEQFF	TGTGCCAGCACAGGGAGCGGGAAGGGGAATGAGCAGTTCTTC
19	-	TRBD2	TRBV7-2	TRBJ2-1	CASSFASGGIWGSYNEQFF	TGTGCCAGCAGCTTCGCTAGCGGTGGGATTTGGGGCTCCTACAATGAGCAGTTCTTC
16	-	-	TRBV5-4	TRBJ2-3	CASSLGGHQAADTQYF	TGTGCCAGCAGCTTGGGGGGGCACCAAGCGGCAGATACGCAGTATTTT
15	-	-	TRBV6-1	TRBJ2-3	CASSEALISTDTQYF	TGTGCCAGCAGTGAAGCTTTGATAAGCACAGATACGCAGTATTTT
14	-	-	TRBV7-2	TRBJ1-5	CASSLGSDSGPQHF	TGTGCCAGCAGCTTAGGGTCCGACTCCGGGCCCCAGCATTTT
15	-	-	TRBV18	TRBJ1-1	CASSPARGEDTEAFF	TGTGCCAGCTCACCAGCCCGGGGGGAGGACACTGAAGCTTTCTTT
14	-	-	TRBV4-1	TRBJ2-3	CASSQGAAPDTQYF	TGCGCCAGCAGCCAAGGGGCTGCTCCAGATACGCAGTATTTT
14	once	-	TRBV27	TRBJ1-1	CASSAPGRNTEAFF	TGTGCCAGCAGTGCTCCGGGGAGGAACACTGAAGCTTTCTTT
15	-	-	TRBV5-1	TRBJ1-4	CASSLAGSDNEKLFF	TGCGCCAGCAGCTTGGCGGGGTCAGATAATGAAAAACTGTTTTTT
13	-	-	TRBV6-5	TRBJ1-4	CASSYSINEKLFF	TGTGCCAGCAGTTACAGTATTAATGAAAAACTGTTTTTT
13	-	-	TRBV29-1	TRBJ2-7	CPYRGRRDYEQYF	TGCCCATACCGGGGACGACGTGATTACGAGCAGTACTTC
14	-	-	TRBV28	TRBJ1-5	CASSVLGNGQPQHF	TGTGCCAGCTCAGTTTTGGGTAATGGGCAGCCCCAGCATTTT
14	-	-	TRBV5-1	TRBJ2-7	CASSLPEYYHEQYF	TGCGCCAGCAGCTTGCCCGAGTACTATCACGAGCAGTACTTC
14	-	-	TRBV5-1	TRBJ2-3	CASSLIGGLDTQYF	TGCGCCAGCAGCTTGATCGGGGGCTTAGATACGCAGTATTTT
13	-	-	TRBV6-1	TRBJ2-7	CASSEGPGVEQYF	TGTGCCAGCAGTGAAGGGCCAGGGGTTGAGCAGTACTTC
18	-	TRBD2	TRBV5-1	TRBJ2-1	CASSAPGLTSGLYNEQFF	TGCGCCAGCAGCGCGCCGGGATTGACTAGCGGACTATACAATGAGCAGTTCTTC
16	-	TRBD1	TRBV7-6	TRBJ2-4	CASSPGPGGVRIIQYF	TGTGCCAGCAGCCCCGGCCCAGGGGGCGTTCGAATCATTCAGTACTTC
12	-	-	TRBV7-2	TRBJ2-5	CASSQQTKTQYF	TGTGCCAGCAGCCAACAAACGAAGACCCAGTACTTC
16	-	TRBD2	TRBV7-3	TRBJ2-1	CASSLTETSGRAGQFF	TGTGCCAGCAGCTTAACCGAGACTAGCGGGAGGGCCGGGCAGTTCTTC
14	-	TRBD2	TRBV2	TRBJ2-3	CATKTSGSSDTQYF	TGTGCCACGAAGACTAGCGGGAGTTCAGATACGCAGTATTTT
11	-	-	TRBV30	TRBJ2-1	CAWSFWDEQFF	TGTGCCTGGAGTTTCTGGGATGAGCAGTTCTTC
13	-	-	TRBV2	TRBJ2-7	CASSEDGSYEQYF	TGTGCCAGCAGTGAAGACGGATCCTACGAGCAGTACTTC
13	-	-	TRBV5-1	TRBJ1-1	CASSLESNTEAFF	TGCGCCAGCAGCTTGGAGAGTAACACTGAAGCTTTCTTT